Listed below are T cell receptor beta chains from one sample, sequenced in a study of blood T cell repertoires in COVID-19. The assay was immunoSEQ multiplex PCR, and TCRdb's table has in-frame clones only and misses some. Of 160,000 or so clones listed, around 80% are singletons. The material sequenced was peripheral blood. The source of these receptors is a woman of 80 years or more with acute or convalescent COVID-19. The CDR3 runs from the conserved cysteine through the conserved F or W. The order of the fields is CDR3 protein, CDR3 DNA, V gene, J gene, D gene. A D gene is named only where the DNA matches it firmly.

cdr3_aa: CASSSLGQGYGYTF; cdr3_nt: TGTGCCAGCAGCTCCCTCGGACAGGGGTATGGCTACACCTTC; v_call: TRBV11-2; j_call: TRBJ1-2; d_call: TRBD1
cdr3_aa: CASNPGGSPGETQYF; cdr3_nt: TGTGCCAGTAACCCAGGAGGTTCCCCGGGGGAGACCCAGTACTTC; v_call: TRBV19; j_call: TRBJ2-5; d_call: -
cdr3_aa: CASSSDSTDTQYF; cdr3_nt: TGTGCCAGCAGCTCCGACTCCACAGATACGCAGTATTTT; v_call: TRBV11-3; j_call: TRBJ2-3; d_call: -
cdr3_aa: CASSLTGQGGQPQHF; cdr3_nt: TGCGCCAGCAGCTTAACGGGACAAGGTGGACAGCCCCAGCATTTT; v_call: TRBV5-1; j_call: TRBJ1-5; d_call: -
cdr3_aa: CASSLGARVNEKLFF; cdr3_nt: TGTGCCAGCAGTTTAGGGGCACGGGTGAATGAAAAACTGTTTTTT; v_call: TRBV27; j_call: TRBJ1-4; d_call: -
cdr3_aa: CASSGADTNNSPLHF; cdr3_nt: TGTGCCAGCAGTGGCGCGGACACTAATAATTCACCCCTCCACTTT; v_call: TRBV2; j_call: TRBJ1-6; d_call: -
cdr3_aa: CASSPGQGGGTGELFF; cdr3_nt: TGTGCCAGCAGCCCAGGACAGGGAGGAGGAACCGGGGAGCTGTTTTTT; v_call: TRBV7-9; j_call: TRBJ2-2; d_call: TRBD1
cdr3_aa: CASREGNSNQPQHF; cdr3_nt: TGTGCCAGCAGGGAGGGGAATAGCAATCAGCCCCAGCATTTT; v_call: TRBV2; j_call: TRBJ1-5; d_call: -
cdr3_aa: CASSPMRAGETQYF; cdr3_nt: TGTGCCAGCAGCCCTATGAGGGCCGGAGAGACCCAGTACTTC; v_call: TRBV3-1/TRBV3-2; j_call: TRBJ2-5; d_call: -
cdr3_aa: CASSQRRASYNSPLHF; cdr3_nt: TGTGCCAGCAGCCAAAGGAGGGCCTCCTATAATTCACCCCTCCACTTT; v_call: TRBV14; j_call: TRBJ1-6; d_call: -
cdr3_aa: CASSPQDSGGTYREQYF; cdr3_nt: TGTGCCAGCTCACCACAGGATAGCGGGGGGACATATCGCGAGCAGTACTTC; v_call: TRBV18; j_call: TRBJ2-7; d_call: TRBD2